This is a list of T cell receptor beta chains from one sample in a study of blood T cell repertoires in COVID-19. Clones were sequenced by immunoSEQ multiplex PCR, and TCRdb holds only the in-frame ones, with some missing. Here the sample spans more than 300,000 clones, about nine tenths being singletons. The sequenced sample was peripheral blood. The receptors were sampled from a woman in her seventies with COVID-19, enrolled during active disease. Both conserved end residues are part of each CDR3. The D gene is left open where the match is weak. Clone sizes are given selectively: once, few, many, or a class where the clone is expanded.

j_call | clone_size | d_call | v_call | cdr3_nt | cdr3_aa
TRBJ2-5 | NA | NA | TRBV6-5 | TGTGCCAGCAGTCCCGGCGGGTCACAAGAGACCCAGTACTTC | CASSPGGSQETQYF
TRBJ1-3 | NA | NA | TRBV10-3 | TGTGCCATCAGTGAGTCGACGGGGTCTGGAAACACCATATATTTT | CAISESTGSGNTIYF
TRBJ1-1 | NA | NA | TRBV6-5 | TGTGCCACCAAACATGCAGGGGAGACTGAAGCTTTCTTT | CATKHAGETEAFF
TRBJ1-6 | NA | NA | TRBV25-1 | TGTGCCAGCACCTACGGGGGAAATTCACCCCTCCACTTT | CASTYGGNSPLHF
TRBJ2-6 | NA | TRBD1 | TRBV9 | TGTGCCAGCAGCGCCGGGACAGGGTCTTCTGGGGCCAACGTCCTGACTTTC | CASSAGTGSSGANVLTF
TRBJ2-2 | NA | NA | TRBV6-2/TRBV6-3 | TGTGCCAGCAGTTACAATGGTGGGCTCACCGGGGAGCTGTTTTTT | CASSYNGGLTGELFF
TRBJ1-6 | NA | NA | TRBV19 | TGTGCCAGTAGGGATTACAGATCTAATTCACCCCTCCACTTT | CASRDYRSNSPLHF
TRBJ1-1 | NA | NA | TRBV4-1 | TGCGCCAGCAGCCAAGGGGAGAGGGACACTGAAGCTTTCTTT | CASSQGERDTEAFF
TRBJ1-1 | NA | NA | TRBV5-1 | TGCGCCAGCAGCTTAGACGACACCCACACTGAAGCTTTCTTT | CASSLDDTHTEAFF
TRBJ1-3 | NA | NA | TRBV4-3 | TGCGCCAGCAGCCAAGAATCGGGTAACACCATATATTTT | CASSQESGNTIYF
TRBJ1-1 | NA | NA | TRBV24-1 | TGTGCCACCAGTGATTATTTGGGGCGTGAAGCTTTCTTT | CATSDYLGREAFF
TRBJ2-5 | NA | TRBD1 | TRBV6-5 | TGTGCCAGCAGTTCAGGGGGCCCCCAAGAGACCCAGTACTTC | CASSSGGPQETQYF
TRBJ1-3 | NA | NA | TRBV29-1 | TGCAGCGCACATGGCGGATCGCACTCTGGAAACACCATATATTTT | CSAHGGSHSGNTIYF
TRBJ2-1 | NA | TRBD1 | TRBV9 | TGTGCCAGCAGCTCAGGGACAGGGGGTCAGTTCTTC | CASSSGTGGQFF
TRBJ1-3 | NA | NA | TRBV21-1 | TGTGCCAGCAGCAAAGGCTTTTTAATGGGACAGGTTAGCGTTCCGGATGGAAACACCATATATTTT | CASSKGFLMGQVSVPDGNTIYF
TRBJ2-2 | NA | TRBD1 | TRBV12-5 | TGTGCTAGTGCCCCTCTTCTTGGACAGGGGGAAACCGGGGAGCTGTTTTTT | CASAPLLGQGETGELFF
TRBJ1-5 | NA | NA | TRBV4-1 | TGCGCCAGCAGCCAAGAGAGCTTCGGGAATCAGCCCCAGCATTTT | CASSQESFGNQPQHF
TRBJ2-7 | NA | NA | TRBV5-5 | TGTGCCAGCAGCTGGCGGGAACCGGGCTACGAGCAGTACTTC | CASSWREPGYEQYF
TRBJ2-3 | NA | NA | TRBV18 | TGTGCCAGCTCACCACCGTCTAGCGGCACAGATACGCAGTATTTT | CASSPPSSGTDTQYF
TRBJ2-2 | NA | TRBD2 | TRBV9 | TGTGCCAGCAGCGCTCTTGGACTAGCGGGGGCCGGGGAGCTGTTTTTT | CASSALGLAGAGELFF
TRBJ1-1 | NA | NA | TRBV12-3/TRBV12-4 | TGTGCCAGCAGTGCCGGGCGGGGATCAGCTTTCTTT | CASSAGRGSAFF
TRBJ1-1 | NA | TRBD1 | TRBV6-5 | TGTGCCAGCAGACCCAGTTCAGGGGGCGCGACTGAAGCTTTCTTT | CASRPSSGGATEAFF
TRBJ1-6 | NA | NA | TRBV7-2 | TGTGCCAGCAGCTTAGATAACCGGGGGGCCCTCCACTTT | CASSLDNRGALHF
TRBJ1-5 | once | TRBD1 | TRBV7-6 | TGTGCCAGCAGCTTAGGCCCAGTTGGGGACAGCGGTCAGCCCCAGCATTTT | CASSLGPVGDSGQPQHF
TRBJ2-5 | once | NA | TRBV4-1 | TGCGCCAGCAGCCAAGGTTGGCTAGCACAAGAGACCCAGTACTTC | CASSQGWLAQETQYF
TRBJ2-5 | NA | TRBD1 | TRBV24-1 | TGTGCCACCAGTGACTCAAACAGGGGGCGGGAGACCCAGTACTTC | CATSDSNRGRETQYF
TRBJ2-3 | NA | NA | TRBV29-1 | TGCAGCGTTGCCGGCAGGGCGGACACAGATACGCAGTATTTT | CSVAGRADTDTQYF
TRBJ1-4 | NA | NA | TRBV11-2 | TGTGCCAGCAGCTTAGGGCTTAATGAAAAACTGTTTTTT | CASSLGLNEKLFF
TRBJ1-3 | NA | NA | TRBV6-6 | TGTGCCAGCAGGGAGACAGGCTCTGGAAACACCATATATTTT | CASRETGSGNTIYF
TRBJ2-7 | NA | NA | TRBV2 | TGTGCCAGCAGTCGAGAACAAGGGAGCTCCTACGAGCAGTACTTC | CASSREQGSSYEQYF
TRBJ2-1 | NA | TRBD2 | TRBV27 | TGTGCCAGCAGCCTCCTAGCGGGGGACGGCAATGAGCAGTTCTTC | CASSLLAGDGNEQFF
TRBJ2-1 | once | TRBD2 | TRBV11-2 | TGTGCCAGCAGCTTTACGACTAGCGGGCGATACAATGAGCAGTTCTTC | CASSFTTSGRYNEQFF
TRBJ2-2 | NA | TRBD1 | TRBV2 | TGTGCCAGCGACAGGGGTGGCACCGGGGAGCTGTTTTTT | CASDRGGTGELFF
TRBJ2-2 | NA | NA | TRBV18 | TGTGCCAGCTCACCACCAGGGTGGCAGGGCCCCGGGGAGCTGTTTTTT | CASSPPGWQGPGELFF
TRBJ2-7 | many | TRBD2 | TRBV7-2 | TGTGCCAGCAGCTTAGTGGCGGGGGGGAGCTCCTACGAGCAGTACTTC | CASSLVAGGSSYEQYF
TRBJ2-3 | NA | NA | TRBV12-3/TRBV12-4 | TGTGCCAGCAAGGGGGATACGCAGTATTTT | CASKGDTQYF
TRBJ2-1 | NA | NA | TRBV10-3 | TGTGCCATCAGTGTCGACAGAAAGAATGAGCAGTTCTTC | CAISVDRKNEQFF
TRBJ2-2 | NA | NA | TRBV3-1/TRBV3-2 | TGTGCCAGCAGCCAAAACGGGGTCACCGGGGAGCTGTTTTTT | CASSQNGVTGELFF
TRBJ1-1 | NA | TRBD1 | TRBV5-6 | TGTGCCAGCAGCTTGGTAGACAGGGAAAGCACTGAAGCTTTCTTT | CASSLVDRESTEAFF
TRBJ2-3 | NA | NA | TRBV15 | TGTGCCACCAGCAGAGATTCGGGAGGGGGCGGCACAGATACGCAGTATTTT | CATSRDSGGGGTDTQYF
TRBJ1-1 | NA | NA | TRBV7-8 | TGTGCCAGCAGCTCCCAGGGTGGCACTGAAGCTTTCTTT | CASSSQGGTEAFF
TRBJ2-4 | NA | TRBD1 | TRBV28 | TGTGCCAGCAGTTCGCCCGGACAGGGGGCCAAAAACATTCAGTACTTC | CASSSPGQGAKNIQYF
TRBJ1-1 | NA | TRBD1 | TRBV28 | TGTGCCAGCAGTTTACAGGGGGCGGATCGGCTTTTCTTT | CASSLQGADRLFF
TRBJ1-1 | few | TRBD1 | TRBV30 | TGTGCCTGGTCGACAGGGTTAAGCACTGAAGCTTTCTTT | CAWSTGLSTEAFF
TRBJ2-7 | NA | NA | TRBV7-2 | TGTGCCAGCAGCCCCCACGGGGGTCCCCTCGAGCAGTACTTC | CASSPHGGPLEQYF
TRBJ2-2 | NA | TRBD1 | TRBV7-9 | TGTGCCAGCAGCCCTCTCTTAAAGGGGGCGCCCGGGGGGGAGCTGTTTTTT | CASSPLLKGAPGGELFF
TRBJ2-1 | few | NA | TRBV12-5 | TGTGCTAGTGGTTTGGTTTTATTCGGGGTCGGAAGGGCCCGATACAATGAGCAGTTCTTC | CASGLVLFGVGRARYNEQFF
TRBJ2-5 | NA | NA | TRBV2 | TGTGCCAGCAGTGAAGCTGCTAGCTTTGAGACCCAGTACTTC | CASSEAASFETQYF
TRBJ2-3 | NA | TRBD1 | TRBV3-1/TRBV3-2 | TGTGCCAGCAGCACCCGGACAGGGGGGACAGATACGCAGTATTTT | CASSTRTGGTDTQYF
TRBJ2-4 | once | NA | TRBV27 | TGTGCCAGCAGTCCTCAACTCTCGAGAAGCCAAAACATTCAGTACTTC | CASSPQLSRSQNIQYF